This T cell receptor (beta chain) was found in a study of shared clonotypes between healthy human individuals. A note on this clone: The antigen is unknown.

Naive CD8 populations comprised CD45RO-negative cells positively selected for CCR7, excluding terminally differentiated effector memory CD45RA+ cells. At the deep level, the assay was run. Generated by immunoSEQ multiplex PCR, the TCRdb table keeps only in-frame clones and is missing some. The data hold hundreds of thousands of clones, with 80% to 95% observed a single time. Study-wide results and caveats: Generally, estimated richness proved larger in naive subsets than it did in memory subsets.

Germline CDR1 and CDR2: MGHRA and YSYEKL. This CDR3 spans 19 amino acids. With 1 base clipped from V and 5 bases from J, the junction kept 12 bases outside the gene matches. This sequence joins TRBV4-1 and TRBJ2-7; 15 nucleotides agree with TRBD2. The sequenced sample consisted of naive CD8+ T cells sorted from blood. This receptor was taken from a man in his thirties or forties in good health. The CDR3 nucleotides are TGCGCCAGCAGCCAAGGCGGACTAGCGGGAGGGCCGTTCGCCCACGAGCAGTACTTC. Encoded protein: CASSQGGLAGGPFAHEQYF.